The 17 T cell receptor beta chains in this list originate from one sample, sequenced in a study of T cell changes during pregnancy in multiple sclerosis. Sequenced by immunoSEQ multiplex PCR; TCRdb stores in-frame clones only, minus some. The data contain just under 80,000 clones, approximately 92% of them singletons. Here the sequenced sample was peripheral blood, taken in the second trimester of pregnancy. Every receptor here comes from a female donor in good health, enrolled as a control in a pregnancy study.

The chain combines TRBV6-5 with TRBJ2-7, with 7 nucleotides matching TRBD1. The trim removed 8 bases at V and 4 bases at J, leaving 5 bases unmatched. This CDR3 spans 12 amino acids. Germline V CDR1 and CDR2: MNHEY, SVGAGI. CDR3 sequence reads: CASRDSLYEQYF. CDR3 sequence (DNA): TGTGCCAGCCGGGACAGCCTTTACGAGCAGTACTTC.

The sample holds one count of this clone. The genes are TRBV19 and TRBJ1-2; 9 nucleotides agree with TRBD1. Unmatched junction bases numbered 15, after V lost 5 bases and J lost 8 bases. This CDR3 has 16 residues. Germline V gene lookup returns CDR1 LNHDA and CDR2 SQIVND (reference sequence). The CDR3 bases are TGTGCCAGTAGTCCCGGACAGGGGTTCATAGTACGGGGCTACACCTTC. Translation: CASSPGQGFIVRGYTF.

CDR3 sequence reads: CAISRVGAGDTGELFF. CDR3 DNA sequence: TGTGCCATCAGTCGAGTTGGGGCAGGGGACACCGGGGAGCTGTTTTTT. The rearrangement uses TRBV10-3 and TRBJ2-2; tentative D call: TRBD1 (6 bases). This CDR3 has 16 amino acids. Germline V CDR1 and CDR2: ENHRY, SYGVKD. Between the trimmed V and J ends, which lost 5 bases and 3 bases, there was a span of 16 bases.

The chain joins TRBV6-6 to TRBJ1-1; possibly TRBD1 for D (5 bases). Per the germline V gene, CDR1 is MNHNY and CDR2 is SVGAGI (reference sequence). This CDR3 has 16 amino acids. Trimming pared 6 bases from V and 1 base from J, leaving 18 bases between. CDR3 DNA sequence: TGTGCCAGCAGCTCTCAGGGCCCCCCGTGGAACACTGAAGCTTTCTTT. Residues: CASSSQGPPWNTEAFF.

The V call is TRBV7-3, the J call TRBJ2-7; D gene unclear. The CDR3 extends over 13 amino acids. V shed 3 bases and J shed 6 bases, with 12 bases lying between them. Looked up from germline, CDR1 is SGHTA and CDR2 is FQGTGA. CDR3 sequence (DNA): TGTGCCAGCAGCTTTGATCTAGAGACCGAGCAGTACTTC. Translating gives CASSFDLETEQYF.

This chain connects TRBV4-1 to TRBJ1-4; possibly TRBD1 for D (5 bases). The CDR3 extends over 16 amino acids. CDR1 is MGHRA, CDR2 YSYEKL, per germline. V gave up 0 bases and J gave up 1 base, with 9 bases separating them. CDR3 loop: CASSQDLQGTNEKLFF. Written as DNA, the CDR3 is TGCGCCAGCAGCCAAGATCTTCAGGGAACTAATGAAAAACTGTTTTTT.

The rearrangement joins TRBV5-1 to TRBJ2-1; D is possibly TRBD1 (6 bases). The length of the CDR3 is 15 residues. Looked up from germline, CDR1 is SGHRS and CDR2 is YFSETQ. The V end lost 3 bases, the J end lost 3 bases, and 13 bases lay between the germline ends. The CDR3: CASSSRLDSYNEQFF. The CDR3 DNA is TGCGCCAGCAGCTCCCGGCTGGACAGCTACAATGAGCAGTTCTTC. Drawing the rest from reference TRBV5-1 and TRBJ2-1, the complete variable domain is KAGVTQTPRYLIKTRGQQVTLSCSPISGHRSVSWYQQTPGQGLQFLFEYFSETQRNKGNFPGRFSGRQFSNSRSEMNVSTLELGDSALYLCASSSRLDSYNEQFFGPGTRLTVL.

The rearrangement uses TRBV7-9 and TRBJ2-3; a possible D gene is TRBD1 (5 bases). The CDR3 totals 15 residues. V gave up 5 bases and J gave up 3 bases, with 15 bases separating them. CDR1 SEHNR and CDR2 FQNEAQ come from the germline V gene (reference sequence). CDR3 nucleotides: TGTGCCAGCAGCCCGCCCCAATCAGGGACAGATACGCAGTATTTT. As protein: CASSPPQSGTDTQYF. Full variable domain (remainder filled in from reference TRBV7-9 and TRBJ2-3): DTGVSQNPRHKITKRGQNVTFRCDPISEHNRLYWYRQTLGQGPEFLTYFQNEAQLEKSRLLSDRFSAERPKGSFSTLEIQRTEQGDSAMYLCASSPPQSGTDTQYFGPGTRLTVL.

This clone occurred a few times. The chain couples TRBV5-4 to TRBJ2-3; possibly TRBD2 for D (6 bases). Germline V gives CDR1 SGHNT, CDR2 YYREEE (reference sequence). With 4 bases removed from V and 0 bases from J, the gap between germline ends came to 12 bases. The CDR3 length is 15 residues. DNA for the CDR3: TGTGCCAGCAGCGCTGGGGCGGGGAGCACAGATACGCAGTATTTT. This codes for CASSAGAGSTDTQYF.

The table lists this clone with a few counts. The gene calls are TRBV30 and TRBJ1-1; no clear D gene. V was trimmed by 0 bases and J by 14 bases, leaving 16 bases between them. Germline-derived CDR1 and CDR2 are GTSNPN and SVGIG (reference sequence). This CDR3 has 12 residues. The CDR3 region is CAWSVGAGGVFF. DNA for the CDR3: TGTGCCTGGAGTGTAGGCGCCGGCGGGGTCTTCTTT.

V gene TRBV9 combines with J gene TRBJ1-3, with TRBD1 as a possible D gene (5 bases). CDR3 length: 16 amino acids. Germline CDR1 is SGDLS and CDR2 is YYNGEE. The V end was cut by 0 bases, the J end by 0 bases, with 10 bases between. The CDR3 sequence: CASSVAGGYSGNTIYF. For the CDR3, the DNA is TGTGCCAGCAGCGTAGCCGGGGGTTACTCTGGAAACACCATATATTTT.

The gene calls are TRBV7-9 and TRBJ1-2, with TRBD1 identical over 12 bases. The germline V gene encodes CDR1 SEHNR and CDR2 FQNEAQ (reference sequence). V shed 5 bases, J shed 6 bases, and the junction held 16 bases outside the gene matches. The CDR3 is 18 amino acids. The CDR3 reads CASSQGRGQGAPRDGYTF. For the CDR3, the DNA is TGTGCCAGCAGCCAGGGACGGGGACAGGGGGCCCCGAGGGATGGCTACACCTTC.

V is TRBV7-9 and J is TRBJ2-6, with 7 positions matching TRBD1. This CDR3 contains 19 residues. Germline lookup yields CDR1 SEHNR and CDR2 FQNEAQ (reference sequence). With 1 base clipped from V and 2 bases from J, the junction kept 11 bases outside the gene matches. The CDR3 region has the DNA TGTGCCAGCAGCTTAGGGGGACAGACCATTCCCGCTGGGGCCAACGTCCTGACTTTC. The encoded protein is CASSLGGQTIPAGANVLTF.

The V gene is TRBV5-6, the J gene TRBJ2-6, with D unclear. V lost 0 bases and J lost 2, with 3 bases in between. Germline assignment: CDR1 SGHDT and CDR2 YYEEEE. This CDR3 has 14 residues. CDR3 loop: CASSLVAGANVLTF. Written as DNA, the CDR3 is TGTGCCAGCAGCTTGGTAGCTGGGGCCAACGTCCTGACTTTC.

CDR3 amino acids: CASSMLAGGPPDTQYF. Written as DNA, the CDR3 is TGTGCCAGTAGTATGCTAGCGGGGGGCCCTCCAGATACGCAGTATTTT. The chain joins TRBV19 to TRBJ2-3; 11 nucleotides line up with TRBD2. The J segment lost 4 bases and the V segment lost 3 bases, leaving 6 bases of the junction unmatched. CDR1 LNHDA and CDR2 SQIVND come from the germline V gene (reference sequence). The CDR3 consists of 16 residues.

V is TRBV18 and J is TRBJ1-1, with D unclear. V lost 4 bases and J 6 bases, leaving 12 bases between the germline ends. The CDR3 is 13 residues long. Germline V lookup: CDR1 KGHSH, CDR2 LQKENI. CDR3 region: CASSRDSGAEAFF. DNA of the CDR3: TGTGCCAGCTCACGAGACTCCGGGGCTGAAGCTTTCTTT. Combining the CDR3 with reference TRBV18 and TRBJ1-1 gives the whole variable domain NAGVMQNPRHLVRRRGQEARLRCSPMKGHSHVYWYRQLPEEGLKFMVYLQKENIIDESGMPKERFSAEFPKEGPSILRIQQVVRGDSAAYFCASSRDSGAEAFFGQGTRLTVV.

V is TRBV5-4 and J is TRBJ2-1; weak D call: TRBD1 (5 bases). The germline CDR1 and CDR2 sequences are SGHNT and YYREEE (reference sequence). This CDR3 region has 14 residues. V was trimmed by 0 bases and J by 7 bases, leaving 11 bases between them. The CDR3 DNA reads TGTGCCAGCAGCTTGGGAGACAGATGGAATGAGCAGTTCTTC. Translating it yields CASSLGDRWNEQFF.